The sequence of this TCR beta chain was determined in a study of blood T cell repertoires in COVID-19 (dated by TCRdb to 2020 to 2022). About the full investigation: Samples from collaborators originated in the United States, Italy and Spain and spanned both the acute and convalescent phases of COVID-19. A freely available public database, intended as a resource for researchers studying the immune response to SARS-CoV-2, is where the repertoires were released. The dataset comprised deeply sampled blood TCRbeta repertoires from subjects exposed to, actively infected with, or recovered from COVID-19. Nearly every sample came with metadata listing a de-identified subject ID, COVID-19 status, age in years and sex. Where HLA class I and class II types were available, the types were taken from metadata supplied by the sample provider, not from assay-based typing. Samples came from the ongoing ImmuneRACE study (first 160 participants) plus 1,254 subjects from 6 global collaborators. The material from the prospective study consisted of cDNA or gDNA derived from T cells, B-cell-depleted T cells, or PBMCs.

Collaborating institutions collected whole blood in K2EDTA tubes following their own protocols. For TCRbeta analysis, collaborator samples were shipped as frozen whole blood, as isolated PBMCs, or as DNA extracted from either sample type. The cysteine opens and the phenylalanine closes a CDR3 of 16 amino acids. CDR3 DNA is the only sequence kept; it has 48 bases, read in frame from the first base. On the study overall, not on this receptor specifically: The amount of clinical and demographic metadata varied by source and participant and was provided uncurated.

Worth noting for this clone: Its antigen target is currently unknown. Per-base qualities were not stored, and no clone one base away is much larger.

TCRbeta CDR3 regions were amplified from genomic DNA using the immunoSEQ Assay, a bias-controlled multiplex PCR. As for the authors' bioinformatics: Within the assay, amplification of reference gene primers was used to estimate how many nucleated cells each sample contained. To quantify the absolute abundance of each unique TCRbeta CDR3 rearrangement, sequence reads were collapsed and filtered. For each sample, productive Simpson clonality was calculated by taking the square root of Simpson's diversity index across productive rearrangements. Not all clones reach the TCRdb copy of this immuneACCESS table, which keeps in-frame sequences only. Checked studies attribute under half of the gap to unresolved V genes and leave the rest unexplained. That table is the source of V, J and clone size, and D and trimming were worked out from the DNA. The sample table shows 85,000 to 90,000 clones, and approximately 79% are seen once. The ten largest clones add up to about 17% of the sample.

This receptor chain uses TRBV21-1 and TRBJ2-1; TRBD1 is the table's D call, not checked against the DNA. TRBV21-1 is an annotated pseudogene. Sequencing was performed on peripheral blood. This sequence was found in a woman of 80 years or more with active or convalescent COVID-19. This receptor has the CDR3 CASSKLTGGASDEQFF. The DNA sequence is given as TGTGCCAGCAGCAAACTCACAGGGGGCGCTTCGGATGAGCAGTTCTTC.